This T cell receptor (beta chain) was sequenced for a study of T cells after yellow fever vaccination. Notes on the study in general: It was a small share of clonotypes that appeared in both CD4 and CD8 compartments. The secondary response was weaker but peaked faster, day 5 versus 15. Re-detected after boosting: most primary clones, more than 95% of CD4 and around 86% of CD8.

There are a few counts of this clonotype. The antigen is not known. The study made its TCR cDNA through 5'RACE template switching. That step introduced a universal primer site along with UMIs. Via MiXCR, TCRdb re-called the 5' RACE reads, giving one row per CDR3 protein. The repertoire holds more than 450,000 distinct CDR3 sequences, with about a fifth as singletons. The sequencing used PBMCs, collected more than 20 days after the first yellow fever vaccination. The origin of this receptor is a man younger than 35 who received the YFV17D yellow fever vaccine.

This CDR3 reads CASRRAGTSYGYTF. The CDR3 nucleotides are TGTGCCAGCAGGAGAGCCGGGACAAGCTATGGCTACACCTTC. V usage is TRBV7-2 and J usage is TRBJ1-2, with D perhaps TRBD1 (6 bases). Trimming took 6 bases from V and 4 from J, leaving 15 bases between them. CDR1 and CDR2 from the germline V gene are SGHTA and FQGNSA. This CDR3 has 14 amino acids.